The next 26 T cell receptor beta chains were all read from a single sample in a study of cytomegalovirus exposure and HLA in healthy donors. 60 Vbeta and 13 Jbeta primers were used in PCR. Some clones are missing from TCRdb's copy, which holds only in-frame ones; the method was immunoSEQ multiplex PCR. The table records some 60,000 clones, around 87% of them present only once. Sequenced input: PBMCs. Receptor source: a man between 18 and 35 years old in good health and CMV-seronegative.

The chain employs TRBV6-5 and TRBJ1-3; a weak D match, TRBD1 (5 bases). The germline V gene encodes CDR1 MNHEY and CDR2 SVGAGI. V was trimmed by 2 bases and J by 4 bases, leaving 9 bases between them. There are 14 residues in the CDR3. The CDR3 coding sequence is TGTGCCAGCAGTTACCTCCAGGGAGGAAACACCATATATTTT. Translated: CASSYLQGGNTIYF.

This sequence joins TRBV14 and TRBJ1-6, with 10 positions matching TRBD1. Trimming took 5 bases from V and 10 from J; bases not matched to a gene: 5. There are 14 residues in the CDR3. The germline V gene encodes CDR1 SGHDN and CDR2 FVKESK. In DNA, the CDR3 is TGTGCCAGCAGCTGGGGACAGGGGAAGTCACCCCTCCACTTT. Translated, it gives CASSWGQGKSPLHF.

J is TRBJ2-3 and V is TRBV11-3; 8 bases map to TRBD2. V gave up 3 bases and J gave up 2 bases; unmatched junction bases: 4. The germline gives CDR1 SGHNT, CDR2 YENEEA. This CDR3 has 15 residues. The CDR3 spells CASSFAGGYTDTQYF. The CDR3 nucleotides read TGTGCCAGCAGCTTCGCGGGGGGATACACAGATACGCAGTATTTT.

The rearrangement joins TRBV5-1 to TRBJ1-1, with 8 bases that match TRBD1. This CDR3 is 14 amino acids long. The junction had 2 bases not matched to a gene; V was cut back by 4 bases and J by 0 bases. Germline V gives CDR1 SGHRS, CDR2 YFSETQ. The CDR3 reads CASSTGQVNTEAFF. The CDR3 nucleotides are TGCGCCAGCAGCACGGGACAGGTGAACACTGAAGCTTTCTTT.

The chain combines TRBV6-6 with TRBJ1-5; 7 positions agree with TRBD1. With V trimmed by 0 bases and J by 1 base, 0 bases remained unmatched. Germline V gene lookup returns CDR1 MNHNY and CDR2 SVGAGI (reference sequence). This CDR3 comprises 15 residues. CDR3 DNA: TGTGCCAGCAGTTACTCGGACAGGAGCAATCAGCCCCAGCATTTT. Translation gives CASSYSDRSNQPQHF.

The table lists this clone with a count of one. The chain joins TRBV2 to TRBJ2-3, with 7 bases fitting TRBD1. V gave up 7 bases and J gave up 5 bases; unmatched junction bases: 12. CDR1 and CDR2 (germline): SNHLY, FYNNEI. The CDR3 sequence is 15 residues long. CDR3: CASTNDRAPGDTQYF. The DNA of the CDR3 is TGTGCCAGCACCAACGACAGGGCCCCGGGAGATACGCAGTATTTT.

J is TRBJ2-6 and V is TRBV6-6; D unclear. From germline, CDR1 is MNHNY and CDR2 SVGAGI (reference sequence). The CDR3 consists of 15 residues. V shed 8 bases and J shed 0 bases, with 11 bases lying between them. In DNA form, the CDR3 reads TGTGCCAGCGGTACAGCCCTCTCTGGGGCCAACGTCCTGACTTTC. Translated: CASGTALSGANVLTF.

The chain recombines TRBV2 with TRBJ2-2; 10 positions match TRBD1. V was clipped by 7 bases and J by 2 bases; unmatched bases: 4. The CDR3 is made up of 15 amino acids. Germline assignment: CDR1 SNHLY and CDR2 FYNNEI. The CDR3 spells CASKRQGANTGELFF. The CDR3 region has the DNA TGTGCCAGCAAAAGACAGGGGGCAAACACCGGGGAGCTGTTTTTT.

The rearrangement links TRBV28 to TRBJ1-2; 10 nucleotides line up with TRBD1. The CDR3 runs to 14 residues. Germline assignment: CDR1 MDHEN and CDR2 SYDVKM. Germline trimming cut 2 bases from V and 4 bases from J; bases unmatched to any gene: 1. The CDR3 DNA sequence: TGTGCCAGCAGTTTACGGACAGGGGGCTATGGCTACACCTTC. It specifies CASSLRTGGYGYTF.

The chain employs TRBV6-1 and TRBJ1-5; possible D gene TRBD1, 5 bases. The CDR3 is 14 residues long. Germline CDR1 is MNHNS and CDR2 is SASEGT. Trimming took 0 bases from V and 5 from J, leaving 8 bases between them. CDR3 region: CASSEAGVDQPQHF. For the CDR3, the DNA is TGTGCCAGCAGTGAAGCAGGGGTCGATCAGCCCCAGCATTTT.

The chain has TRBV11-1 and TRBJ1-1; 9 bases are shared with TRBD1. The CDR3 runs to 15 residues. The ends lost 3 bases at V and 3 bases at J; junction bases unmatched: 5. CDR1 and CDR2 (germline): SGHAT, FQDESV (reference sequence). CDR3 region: CASSLTGGRDTEAFF. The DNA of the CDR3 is TGTGCCAGCAGCTTGACAGGGGGTCGGGACACTGAAGCTTTCTTT.

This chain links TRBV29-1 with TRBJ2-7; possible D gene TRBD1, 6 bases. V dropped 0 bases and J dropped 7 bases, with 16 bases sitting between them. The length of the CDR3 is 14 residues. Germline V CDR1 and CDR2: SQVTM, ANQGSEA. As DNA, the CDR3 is TGCAGCGTTGAAGAATCAGGGGCGTTGAGGGAGCAGTACTTC. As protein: CSVEESGALREQYF.

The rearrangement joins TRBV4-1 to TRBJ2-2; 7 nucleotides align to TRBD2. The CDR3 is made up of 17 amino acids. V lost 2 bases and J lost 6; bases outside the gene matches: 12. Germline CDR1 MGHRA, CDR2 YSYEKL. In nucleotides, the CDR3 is TGCGCCAGCAGCCAAAGCGGACGGGGAGGGCATGCCGGGGAGCTGTTTTTT. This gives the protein CASSQSGRGGHAGELFF.

The CDR3 sequence: CATSSSAGLTYEQYF. The CDR3 nucleotides are TGTGCCACCAGCAGCTCCGCGGGACTCACCTACGAGCAGTACTTC. V is TRBV15 and J is TRBJ2-7; the D gene is possibly TRBD2 (6 bases). There are 15 residues in the CDR3. Germline V lookup: CDR1 LNHNV, CDR2 YYDKDF (reference sequence). V lost 3 bases and J lost 2, with 14 bases in between.

The CDR3 bases are TGCGCCAGCAGCGGGGGACAGCAGATGGGCGAGCAGTACTTC. This codes for CASSGGQQMGEQYF. The rearrangement links TRBV5-1 to TRBJ2-7, with 7 bases identical to TRBD1. The CDR3 is made up of 14 amino acids. Per germline, CDR1 SGHRS and CDR2 YFSETQ. Trimming removed 4 bases from V and 6 bases from J; junction bases left unmatched: 10.

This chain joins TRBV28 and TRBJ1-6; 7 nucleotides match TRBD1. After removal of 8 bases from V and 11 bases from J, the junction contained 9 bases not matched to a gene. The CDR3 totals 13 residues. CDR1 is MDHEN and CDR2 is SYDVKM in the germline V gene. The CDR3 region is CASADRELPPLHF. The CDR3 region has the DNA TGTGCCAGCGCAGACAGGGAATTGCCACCCCTCCACTTT.

The CDR3 loop reads CASSGKAAVQETQYF. CDR3 coding DNA: TGTGCCAGCAGCGGAAAGGCGGCAGTCCAAGAGACCCAGTACTTC. V gene TRBV7-6 combines with J gene TRBJ2-5; D remains ambiguous. Germline V CDR1 and CDR2: SGHVS, FNYEAQ. V gave up 5 bases and J gave up 1 base, with 14 bases separating them. This CDR3 spans 15 amino acids. Together with reference TRBV7-6 and TRBJ2-5, the CDR3 gives the full variable domain: GAGVSQSPRYKVTKRGQDVALRCDPISGHVSLYWYRQALGQGPEFLTYFNYEAQQDKSGLPNDRFSAERPEGSISTLTIQRTEQRDSAMYRCASSGKAAVQETQYFGPGTRLLVL.

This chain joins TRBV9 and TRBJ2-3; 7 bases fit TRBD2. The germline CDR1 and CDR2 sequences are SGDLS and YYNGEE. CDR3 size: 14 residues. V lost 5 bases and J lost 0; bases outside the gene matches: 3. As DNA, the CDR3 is TGTGCCAGCAGTTCTAGCGGAAGCACAGATACGCAGTATTTT. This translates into CASSSSGSTDTQYF.

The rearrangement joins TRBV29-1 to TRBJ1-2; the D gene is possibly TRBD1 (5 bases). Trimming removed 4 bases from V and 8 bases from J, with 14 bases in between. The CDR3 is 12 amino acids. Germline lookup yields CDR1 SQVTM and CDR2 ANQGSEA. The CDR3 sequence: CSVGKDKGGYTF. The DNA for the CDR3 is TGCAGCGTTGGAAAGGACAAGGGCGGCTACACCTTC.

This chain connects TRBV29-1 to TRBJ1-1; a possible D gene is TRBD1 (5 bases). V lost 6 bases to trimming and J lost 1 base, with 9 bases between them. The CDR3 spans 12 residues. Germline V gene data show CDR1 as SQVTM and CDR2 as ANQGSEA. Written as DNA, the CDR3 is TGCAGCGTCTGGGGGGGGAACACTGAAGCTTTCTTT. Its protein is CSVWGGNTEAFF.

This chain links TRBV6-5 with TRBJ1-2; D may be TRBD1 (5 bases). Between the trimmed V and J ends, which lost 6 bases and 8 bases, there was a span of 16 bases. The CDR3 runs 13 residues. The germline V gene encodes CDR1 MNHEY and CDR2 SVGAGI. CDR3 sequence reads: CASSSQGGDGYTF. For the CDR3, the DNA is TGTGCCAGCAGCTCTCAGGGAGGTGACGGCTACACCTTC.

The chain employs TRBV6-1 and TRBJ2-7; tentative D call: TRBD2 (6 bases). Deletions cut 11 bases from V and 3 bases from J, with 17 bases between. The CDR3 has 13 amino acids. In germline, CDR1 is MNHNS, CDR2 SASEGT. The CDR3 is CAGGSGEFYEQYF. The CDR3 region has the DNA TGTGCCGGGGGGAGTGGAGAGTTCTACGAGCAGTACTTC.

The CDR3: CASSPGGGGRNEQFF. The CDR3 region has the DNA TGTGCCAGCTCACCTGGCGGGGGAGGTAGGAATGAGCAGTTCTTC. The chain carries TRBV18 and TRBJ2-1; 7 bases are shared with TRBD2. J gave up 7 bases and V 3 bases, and 9 bases lay outside the gene matches. Germline CDR1 reads KGHSH; CDR2 reads LQKENI. The CDR3 has 15 residues. The full variable domain, with the rest looked up from reference TRBV18 and TRBJ2-1, is NAGVMQNPRHLVRRRGQEARLRCSPMKGHSHVYWYRQLPEEGLKFMVYLQKENIIDESGMPKERFSAEFPKEGPSILRIQQVVRGDSAAYFCASSPGGGGRNEQFFGPGTRLTVL.

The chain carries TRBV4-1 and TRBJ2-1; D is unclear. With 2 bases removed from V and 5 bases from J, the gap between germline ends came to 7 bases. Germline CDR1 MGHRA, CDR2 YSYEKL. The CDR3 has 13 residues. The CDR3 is CASSQILDNEQFF. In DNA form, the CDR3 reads TGCGCCAGCAGCCAAATATTAGACAATGAGCAGTTCTTC.

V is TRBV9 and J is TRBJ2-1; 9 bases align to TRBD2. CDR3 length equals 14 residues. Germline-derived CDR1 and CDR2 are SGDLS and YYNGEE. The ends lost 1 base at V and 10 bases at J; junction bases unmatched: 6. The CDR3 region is CASSVLGLAHEQFF. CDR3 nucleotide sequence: TGTGCCAGCAGCGTATTGGGACTAGCACACGAGCAGTTCTTC.

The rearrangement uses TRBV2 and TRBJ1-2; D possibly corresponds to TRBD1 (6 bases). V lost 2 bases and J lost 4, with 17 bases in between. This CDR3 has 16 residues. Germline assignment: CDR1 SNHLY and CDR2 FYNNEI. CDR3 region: CASSEFRTVGPYGYTF. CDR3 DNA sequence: TGTGCCAGCAGTGAATTTAGGACAGTGGGTCCCTATGGCTACACCTTC.